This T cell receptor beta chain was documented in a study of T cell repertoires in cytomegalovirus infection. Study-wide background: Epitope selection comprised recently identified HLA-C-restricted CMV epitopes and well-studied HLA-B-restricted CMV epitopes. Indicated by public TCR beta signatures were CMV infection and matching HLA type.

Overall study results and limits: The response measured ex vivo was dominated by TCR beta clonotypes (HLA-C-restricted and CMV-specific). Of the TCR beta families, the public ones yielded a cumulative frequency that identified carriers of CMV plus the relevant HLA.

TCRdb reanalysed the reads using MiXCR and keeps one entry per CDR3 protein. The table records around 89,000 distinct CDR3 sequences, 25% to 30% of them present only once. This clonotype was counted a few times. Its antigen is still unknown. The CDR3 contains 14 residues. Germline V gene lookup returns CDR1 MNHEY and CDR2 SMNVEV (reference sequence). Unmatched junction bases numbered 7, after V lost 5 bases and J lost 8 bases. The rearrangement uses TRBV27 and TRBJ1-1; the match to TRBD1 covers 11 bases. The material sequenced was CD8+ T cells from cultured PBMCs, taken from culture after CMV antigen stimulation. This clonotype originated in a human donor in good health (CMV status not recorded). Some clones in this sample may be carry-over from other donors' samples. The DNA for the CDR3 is TGTGCCAGCAGTCCCTGGACAGGGGGCGCCGAAGCTTTCTTT. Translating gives CASSPWTGGAEAFF.